The 10 T cell receptor beta chains below come from one sample, sequenced in a study of CD8+ T cells in alopecia areata. Stated treatment: oral pan-JAK inhibitor, 5-10 mg twice daily. RNA extraction and reverse transcription yielded cDNA as sequencing template. Only in-frame clones appear in the TCRdb table, and some are missing; sequencing was by immunoSEQ multiplex PCR. Here the sample spans about 200,000 clones, 58% being singletons. The sample here was CD4+ T cells sorted from blood, taken at week 24, from a patient treated with tofacitinib. The receptors were gathered from a human donor with alopecia areata.

In its sample, this clone was seen a few times. The chain recombines TRBV6-5 with TRBJ2-5; TRBD2 matches 7 bases. The J call may not be correct, given that the DNA end is closer to TRBJ2-7. The CDR3 extends over 15 amino acids. Germline CDR1 is MNHEY and CDR2 is SVGAGI. CDR3 protein: CASSYRRGGAYEQYF. The CDR3 DNA is TGTGCCAGCAGTTACCGTCGGGGAGGGGCCTACGAGCAGTACTTC.

The chain links TRBV15 to TRBJ1-5; D possibly corresponds to TRBD1 (5 bases). Deletions cut 0 bases from V and 5 bases from J, with 5 bases between. This CDR3 spans 13 amino acids. CDR1 is LNHNV and CDR2 is YYDKDF in the germline V gene (reference sequence). The chain's CDR3 is CATSRDRDQPQHF. CDR3 coding DNA: TGTGCCACCAGCAGAGACAGGGATCAGCCCCAGCATTTT.

This chain links TRBV9 with TRBJ2-3, with D unresolved. CDR1 is SGDLS, CDR2 YYNGEE, per germline. Trimming took off 0 bases at V and 8 bases at J, with 10 bases between the two ends. The CDR3 covers 13 residues. The CDR3 region is CASSVVVGGTQYF. CDR3 bases: TGTGCCAGCAGCGTAGTTGTCGGCGGTACGCAGTATTTT.

In its sample, this clone was seen once. The genes are TRBV5-1 and TRBJ2-7; D is undetermined. Germline V CDR1 and CDR2: SGHRS, YFSETQ. CDR3 length: 14 amino acids. Trimming removed 3 bases at V and 3 bases at J, with 13 bases between. The CDR3 DNA sequence: TGCGCCAGCAGCTCCTCGTCGGGCCTCTACGAGCAGTACTTC. Protein product: CASSSSSGLYEQYF.

The V gene is TRBV27, the J gene TRBJ1-4, with 7 bases lining up with TRBD1. The CDR3 loop spans 13 amino acids. Looked up from germline, CDR1 is MNHEY and CDR2 is SMNVEV (reference sequence). V was pared by 5 bases and J by 7 bases, with 4 bases of the junction left unmatched. For the CDR3, the DNA is TGTGCCAGCAGTGGGAACAGGGGTGAAAAACTGTTTTTT. This codes for CASSGNRGEKLFF.

The chain couples TRBV5-6 to TRBJ1-5; D is ambiguous. CDR1 and CDR2 from the germline V gene are SGHDT and YYEEEE. The V end lost 1 base, the J end lost 3 bases, and 14 bases lay between the germline ends. The CDR3 consists of 16 residues. CDR3 nucleotide sequence: TGTGCCAGCAGCTTGCAGTTTGGCCAGTTCAATCAGCCCCAGCATTTT. Translating gives CASSLQFGQFNQPQHF.

The chain joins TRBV6-5 to TRBJ2-3; TRBD2 aligns across 12 bases. Germline values: CDR1 MNHEY, CDR2 SVGAGI. V was pared by 2 bases and J by 5 bases, with 5 bases of the junction left unmatched. The CDR3 has 16 residues. The CDR3 nucleotides read TGTGCCAGCAGTTACATACTAGCGGGAGGTAGAGATACGCAGTATTTT. It is translated as CASSYILAGGRDTQYF.

This clone was seen more than once but under ten times. This sequence joins TRBV5-1 and TRBJ2-6, with D possibly matching TRBD2 (5 bases). Trimming cost V 3 bases and J 1 base, with 8 bases left between them. Looked up from germline, CDR1 is SGHRS and CDR2 is YFSETQ. The length of the CDR3 is 15 residues. CDR3 residues: CASSWTGSGANVLTF. CDR3 DNA sequence: TGCGCCAGCAGCTGGACGGGGTCTGGGGCCAACGTCCTGACTTTC. The whole variable domain, remainder taken from reference TRBV5-1 and TRBJ2-6, is KAGVTQTPRYLIKTRGQQVTLSCSPISGHRSVSWYQQTPGQGLQFLFEYFSETQRNKGNFPGRFSGRQFSNSRSEMNVSTLELGDSALYLCASSWTGSGANVLTFGAGSRLTVL.

The chain links TRBV5-4 to TRBJ1-1; weak D call: TRBD1 (6 bases). Trimming removed 4 bases from V and 4 bases from J, with 14 bases in between. This CDR3 comprises 14 residues. CDR1 and CDR2 (germline): SGHNT, YYREEE (reference sequence). CDR3 protein: CASSPQTGTTEAFF. The CDR3 DNA sequence: TGTGCCAGCAGCCCCCAGACAGGAACCACTGAAGCTTTCTTT.

The V gene is TRBV29-1, the J gene TRBJ2-7; 7 positions match TRBD1. The V gene's germline CDR1 is SQVTM and CDR2 ANQGSEA. This CDR3 has 14 amino acids. Losses at the gene ends were 6 bases for V and 3 bases for J; bases not matched to a gene: 11. CDR3 nucleotide sequence: TGCAGCGTAGTACCGACAGGGAGCATCTACGAGCAGTACTTC. It encodes CSVVPTGSIYEQYF.